These 29 T cell receptor beta chains were sequenced from one sample in a study of tumor and adjacent non-tumor tissue in lung cancer. A modified ARM-PCR protocol with three rounds of nested PCR amplified TCRbeta. MiXCR, run by TCRdb on the multiplex PCR reads, gives a single entry per CDR3 protein. Of 90,000 to 110,000 distinct CDR3 sequences in the sample, more than 60% are singletons; the top ten hold about 40%. RNA was extracted from bulk tissue without any cell sorting. Sequencing was carried out using lung tumor tissue. These receptors were taken from a woman aged 60-75 years with non-small cell lung cancer.

For this clonotype: Its ends do not fully match the called genes, so a read error is possible. The genes are TRBV4-3 and TRBJ2-3, with 10 bases that match TRBD2. The length of the CDR3 is 21 residues. Germline CDR1 LGHNA, CDR2 YSLEER. The CDR3 nucleotides read TGCGTCAGCAGCCTAGTACTAGCGGCGGGAACAACTAGCGGGGTCATAGATACGCAGTATTTT. It encodes CVSSLVLAAGTTSGVIDTQYF.

The J gene is TRBJ2-1, the V gene TRBV6-5, with TRBD2 identical over 9 bases. There are 15 residues in the CDR3. The germline CDR1 and CDR2 sequences are MNHEY and SVGAGI. The J segment lost 4 bases and the V segment lost 10 bases, leaving 11 bases of the junction unmatched. CDR3 residues: CAISLASGGYNEQFF. Here the CDR3 DNA reads TGTGCCATCAGCCTTGCAAGCGGGGGGTACAATGAGCAGTTCTTC.

As to this clonotype: A much larger clonotype is one base distant, so this may be a read error. The chain has TRBV20-1 and TRBJ2-7, with D possibly TRBD1 on 5 matching bases. The CDR3 runs to 15 residues. Trimming took 2 bases from V and 0 from J, leaving 14 bases between them. From germline, CDR1 is DFQATT and CDR2 SNEGSKA (reference sequence). The CDR3 coding sequence is TGCAGTGCTAGAATAGGGCAGGGCCGCTCCTACGAGCAGTACTTC. Protein: CSARIGQGRSYEQYF.

Concerning this clonotype itself: At one of its ends the junction is not consistent with the germline gene, which may arise from a read error. The CDR3 DNA follows: TGCAGCGTTGCTCCCCATGGGACAGGGTTTGAAGATTTCTTT. This encodes CSVAPHGTGFEDFF. The chain couples TRBV29-1 to TRBJ1-1, with 9 bases aligning to TRBD1. Germline-derived CDR1 and CDR2 are SQVTM and ANQGSEA. This CDR3 region has 14 residues.

The table lists this clonotype with many counts. This rearrangement joins TRBV10-3 to TRBJ1-2, with no clear D. The germline CDR1 and CDR2 sequences are ENHRY and SYGVKD. The CDR3 is made up of 14 amino acids. Trimming removed 0 bases at V and 2 bases at J, with 7 bases between. The CDR3 nucleotides are TGTGCCATCAGTGAGTCTTGGGAAAACTATGGCTACACCTTC. It encodes CAISESWENYGYTF.

As to this clonotype: No conserved phenylalanine or tryptophan is present at the end of the CDR3, so a read error is the likely explanation. This sequence joins TRBV6-2 or TRBV6-3 and TRBJ1-2, with no clear D. This CDR3 region has 15 residues. The germline gives CDR1 MNHEY, CDR2 SVGEGT. The CDR3 nucleotides read TGTGACAGCAGTTCTCCAGACCTCCATAACTATGGCTACACCCTC. Amino acids: CDSSSPDLHNYGYTL.

On this clonotype: A read error may explain this, as a much larger clone is one base away. This chain uses TRBV28 with TRBJ2-6, with D possibly called TRBD1 or TRBD2 (6 bases each). In germline, CDR1 is MDHEN, CDR2 SYDVKM. The CDR3 is made up of 15 amino acids. CDR3: CARSLTRGPANVLTF. The CDR3 DNA follows: TGTGCCCGCAGTTTAACTCGGGGGCCGGCCAACGTCCTGACTTTC.

V and J are TRBV11-2 and TRBJ1-6; D not certain. V was shortened by 2 bases and J by 6 bases, with 17 bases between the two germline ends. Germline V CDR1 and CDR2: SGHAT, FQNNGV. CDR3 length: 17 amino acids. The CDR3 loop is CASSLRTDARGNSPLHF. Here the CDR3 DNA reads TGTGCCAGCAGCTTAAGAACAGACGCCCGCGGTAATTCACCCCTCCACTTT.

This clonotype has more than one count but fewer than ten. A much larger clone differs from this one at a single base, so this may be a read error. This chain links TRBV20-1 with TRBJ2-3, with D tentatively TRBD2 (7 bases). Per the germline V gene, CDR1 is DFQATT and CDR2 is SNEGSKA (reference sequence). Trimming removed 7 bases at V and 6 bases at J, with 17 bases between. This CDR3 is 13 amino acids long. The CDR3 region is CSVKGGGPDTQYF. Here the CDR3 DNA reads TGCAGTGTCAAGGGGGGGGGCCCCGATACGCAGTATTTT.

This clonotype has only one observation. Mismatch with germline at one junction end may stem from a read error. The chain recombines TRBV11-2 with TRBJ2-1; 8 positions match TRBD2. Per germline, CDR1 SGHAT and CDR2 FQNNGV. The CDR3 totals 16 residues. The CDR3 DNA is TGTGCCAGCAGCTTAGGAGTGCAGCGGGAGAACAATGAGCGGTTCTTC. Translating it yields CASSLGVQRENNERFF.

A word on this clonotype: One junction end does not reproduce the germline sequence, and a read error may be involved. The chain is built from TRBV20-1 and TRBJ1-4, with D tentatively TRBD1 (6 bases). The CDR3 totals 19 residues. Germline V lookup: CDR1 DFQATT, CDR2 SNEGSKA (reference sequence). CDR3 sequence reads: CSGRFGEPGGGPTNETLFF. CDR3 DNA: TGCAGCGGTAGATTTGGGGAGCCCGGGGGGGGCCCAACTAATGAAACACTGTTTTTT.

This clonotype was seen just once. Germline and junction disagree at one end, which may indicate a read error. The genes are TRBV28 and TRBJ2-4; D may match TRBD1 or TRBD2 (5 bases each). There are 15 residues in the CDR3. The germline gives CDR1 MDHEN, CDR2 SYDVKM. The CDR3 sequence is CTSSFSGATKNIQYF. The CDR3 DNA reads TGTACCAGCAGTTTCTCCGGGGCGACCAAAAACATTCAGTACTTC.

For this clonotype: This may arise from a read error, as a much more abundant clone is one base away. The chain has TRBV7-9 and TRBJ1-2, with TRBD1 identical over 7 bases. Germline V CDR1 and CDR2: SEHNR, FQNEAQ (reference sequence). The CDR3 spans 17 residues. CDR3 loop: CASSPGSTGAEDYGYIF. CDR3 sequence (DNA): TGTGCCAGCAGTCCCGGGTCTACAGGGGCTGAGGACTATGGCTACATCTTC.

This clonotype was seen only a few times. This chain joins TRBV7-9 and TRBJ2-3; unclear D gene. CDR1 and CDR2 from the germline V gene are SEHNR and FQNEAQ (reference sequence). Trimming cost V 5 bases and J 1 base, with 10 bases left between them. The CDR3 is made up of 14 amino acids. Here the CDR3 DNA reads TGTGCCAGCAGCCCTAGGACGGGCACAGATACGCAGTATTTT. It encodes CASSPRTGTDTQYF.

This clonotype has a handful of counts. The DNA for the CDR3 is TGTGCCATCAGCCAGGCACCCGGGGTTGAGACCCAGTACTTC. The encoded protein is CAISQAPGVETQYF. V is TRBV10-3 and J is TRBJ2-5; TRBD2 is a possible D gene (5 bases). Germline-derived CDR1 and CDR2 are ENHRY and SYGVKD. This CDR3 has 14 amino acids. With 6 bases removed from V and 5 bases from J, the gap between germline ends came to 16 bases.

Comments on this clonotype: This may be a read error: a much more frequent sequence differs by one nucleotide. The CDR3 protein is CSAREGGKPQNIEAFF. As DNA, the CDR3 is TGCAGTGCTAGAGAGGGGGGCAAACCCCAGAACATTGAAGCTTTCTTT. The chain uses TRBV20-1 and TRBJ1-1, with D perhaps TRBD1 (6 bases). Looked up from germline, CDR1 is DFQATT and CDR2 is SNEGSKA (reference sequence). This CDR3 has 16 amino acids.

Comments on this clonotype: With a much larger clone just one base away, this may be a read error. The V and J genes are TRBV12-5 and TRBJ1-2; possible D gene TRBD1, 6 bases. Germline V gene data show CDR1 as LGHNT and CDR2 as FRNRAP. V was trimmed by 10 bases and J by 8 bases, leaving 20 bases between them. This CDR3 has 13 amino acids. The CDR3 nucleotides read TGTGCTAATGGGGCCTCCGGGACACCAGGCTACACCTTC. This encodes CANGASGTPGYTF.

This chain links TRBV30 with TRBJ2-2; TRBD1 might be the D (5 bases). The germline V gene encodes CDR1 GTSNPN and CDR2 SVGIG (reference sequence). Trimming pared 5 bases from V and 2 bases from J, leaving 6 bases between. The CDR3 sequence is 12 residues long. CDR3 sequence: CAWDSNTGELFF. CDR3 DNA sequence: TGTGCCTGGGACAGTAACACCGGGGAGCTGTTTTTT.

This clonotype showed up many times. The rearrangement uses TRBV29-1 and TRBJ1-1; 10 positions match TRBD1. J gave up 10 bases and V 6 bases, and 5 bases lay outside the gene matches. The CDR3 length is 11 residues. CDR1 is SQVTM and CDR2 is ANQGSEA in the germline V gene. The CDR3 coding sequence is TGCAGCGTAGCCGGGACAGGGGTAGCTTTCTTT. It translates to CSVAGTGVAFF. Combining the CDR3 with reference TRBV29-1 and TRBJ1-1 gives the whole variable domain SAVISQKPSRDICQRGTSLTIQCQVDSQVTMMFWYRQQPGQSLTLIATANQGSEATYESGFVIDKFPISRPNLTFSTLTVSNMSPEDSSIYLCSVAGTGVAFFGQGTRLTVV.

A word on this clonotype: One junction end disagrees with the germline gene, perhaps due to a read error. V gene TRBV10-3 combines with J gene TRBJ1-1; D gene unclear. There are 12 residues in the CDR3. Germline values: CDR1 ENHRY, CDR2 SYGVKD. CDR3 region: CAINDQNTEAFF. CDR3 DNA: TGTGCCATCAATGACCAGAACACAGAAGCTTTCTTT.

This clonotype was recorded many times. V is TRBV5-5 and J is TRBJ2-3; perhaps TRBD2 as D (6 bases). Germline-derived CDR1 and CDR2 are SGHKS and YYEKEE (reference sequence). Trimming took off 3 bases at V and 5 bases at J, with 10 bases between the two ends. The CDR3 runs 13 residues. CDR3 in amino acids: CASSWGDRDTQYF. In nucleotides, the CDR3 is TGTGCCAGCAGCTGGGGGGACCGAGATACGCAGTATTTT.

As concerns this clonotype: An end of the junction does not agree with germline; a read error may underlie this. The rearrangement uses TRBV20-1 and TRBJ1-1; D ambiguous. CDR3 length: 14 amino acids. Germline V lookup: CDR1 DFQATT, CDR2 SNEGSKA (reference sequence). CDR3 DNA: TGCAGTGTTAGAGATATGACAAGTACGAGTGAAGCTTTCTTT. Translation gives CSVRDMTSTSEAFF.

The chain combines TRBV5-7 with TRBJ2-1, with D possibly being TRBD1 (6 bases). TRBV5-7 is identified as an open reading frame with a role that is uncertain. Between the trimmed V and J ends, which lost 1 base and 6 bases, there was a span of 14 bases. The CDR3 consists of 15 residues. CDR3 amino acids: CASSLRAPGVNEQFF. The DNA for the CDR3 is TGTGCCAGCAGCTTGCGAGCCCCAGGGGTCAATGAGCAGTTCTTC.

This clonotype has at least ten counts. This chain links TRBV29-1 with TRBJ2-3, with D unclear. Germline V lookup: CDR1 SQVTM, CDR2 ANQGSEA. The V end lost 7 bases, the J end lost 2 bases, and 7 bases lay between the germline ends. The CDR3 is 11 residues long. The CDR3 DNA is TGCAGCGGTACCTCCACAGATACGCAGTATTTT. Protein sequence: CSGTSTDTQYF.

In the case of this clonotype: One end of the junction fails to match germline, which may point to a read error. This chain connects TRBV12-3 or TRBV12-4 to TRBJ2-3; 9 bases match TRBD1. This CDR3 comprises 16 residues. The CDR3 loop is CACSSTWTGATDTHYF. CDR3 DNA: TGTGCCTGCAGTTCAACCTGGACAGGGGCGACAGATACGCACTATTTT.

Comment on this clonotype: This may stem from a read error, because a much larger clone lies one nucleotide away. Here the CDR3 reads CSARELTRSRAQFF. The CDR3 DNA is TGCAGTGCTAGAGAGCTCACCAGGTCTAGGGCGCAGTTCTTC. The chain recombines TRBV20-1 with TRBJ2-1; D ambiguous. This CDR3 region has 14 residues. The V and J ends lost 0 bases and 12 bases respectively, with 18 bases between them. Germline loops: CDR1 DFQATT, CDR2 SNEGSKA (reference sequence).

The CDR3 coding sequence is TGTGCCACAGCGCTTTCAAACGGGCCATACGAGCAGTACTTC. Translation: CATALSNGPYEQYF. The chain links TRBV12-3 or TRBV12-4 to TRBJ2-7; unclear D gene. The CDR3 length is 14 residues. V lost 10 bases and J lost 4, with 20 bases in between.

This clonotype was seen at least ten times. The chain is built from TRBV6-6 and TRBJ2-5; weak D call: TRBD2 (6 bases). Germline loops: CDR1 MNHNY, CDR2 SVGAGI (reference sequence). The CDR3 is 12 residues long. Between the trimmed V and J ends, which lost 7 bases and 7 bases, there was a span of 13 bases. Here the CDR3 DNA reads TGTGCCAGCAACAATAGGCGGGGGACCCAGTACTTC. The encoded protein is CASNNRRGTQYF.

The V gene is TRBV11-2, the J gene TRBJ2-1; D gene unclear. The CDR3 spans 11 residues. V shed 6 bases and J shed 14 bases, with 14 bases lying between them. Per germline, CDR1 SGHAT and CDR2 FQNNGV. The CDR3 is CASSPQNEKFF. CDR3 DNA: TGTGCCAGCAGTCCCCAGAATGAAAAGTTCTTC.